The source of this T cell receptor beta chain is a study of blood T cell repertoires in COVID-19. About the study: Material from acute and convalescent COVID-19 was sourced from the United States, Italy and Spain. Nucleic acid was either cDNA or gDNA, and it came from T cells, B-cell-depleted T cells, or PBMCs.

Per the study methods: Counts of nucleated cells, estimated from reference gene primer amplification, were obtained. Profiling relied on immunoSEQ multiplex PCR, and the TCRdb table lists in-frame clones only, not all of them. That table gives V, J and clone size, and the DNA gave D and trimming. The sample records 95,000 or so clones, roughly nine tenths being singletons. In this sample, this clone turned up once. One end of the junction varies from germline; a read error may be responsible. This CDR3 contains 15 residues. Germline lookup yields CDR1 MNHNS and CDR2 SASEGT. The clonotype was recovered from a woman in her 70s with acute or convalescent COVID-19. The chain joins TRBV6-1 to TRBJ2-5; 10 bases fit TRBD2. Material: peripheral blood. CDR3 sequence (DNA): TGTGCCAGCAGGGAAGGAGCGGGGGGGGCAGAGACCCAGTACTTC. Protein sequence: CASREGAGGAETQYF.